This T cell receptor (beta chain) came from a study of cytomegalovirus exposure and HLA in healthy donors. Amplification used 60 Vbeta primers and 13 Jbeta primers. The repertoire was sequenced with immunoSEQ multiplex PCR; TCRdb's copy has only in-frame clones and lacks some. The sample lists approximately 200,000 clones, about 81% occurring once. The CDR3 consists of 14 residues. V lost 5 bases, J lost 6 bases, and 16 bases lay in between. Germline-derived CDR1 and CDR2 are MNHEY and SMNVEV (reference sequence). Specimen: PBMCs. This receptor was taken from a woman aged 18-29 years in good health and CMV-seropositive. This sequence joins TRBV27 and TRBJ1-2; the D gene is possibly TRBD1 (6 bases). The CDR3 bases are TGTGCCAGCAGTCGTTTCACAGGGAGTGATGGCTACACCTTC. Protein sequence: CASSRFTGSDGYTF.